This TCR beta chain was obtained from a study of human T cells and chemical hapten exposure. Study information: Patients additionally received therapeutic doses of diphenylcyclopropenone on the scalp once a week, and this continued throughout the approximately 23-week study.

TCRdb used MiXCR to reprocess the RACE reads, holding one entry per CDR3 protein. The table records more than 300,000 distinct CDR3 sequences, approximately 5% of them present only once. At least ten counts were recorded for this clonotype. Noted time point: pre-sensitization, week 0. Treatment specified: therapeutic diphenylcyclopropenone sensitization with weekly scalp DPC. Blood collection happened ahead of applying each patch test. The CDR3 contains 13 residues. Trimming shortened V by 0 bases and J by 8 bases, and 10 bases separated the two germline ends. Germline V CDR1 and CDR2: MGHRA, YSYEKL. The starting material was whole blood, obtained in connection with sensitization to the hapten diphenylcyclopropenone (DPC). This chain uses TRBV4-1 with TRBJ1-1, with D unresolved. The receptor's source is a woman between 45 and 60 years old with alopecia areata. Some clones in this sample may be carry-over from other donors' samples. CDR3 in amino acids: CASSQDPVREAFF. For the CDR3, the DNA is TGCGCCAGCAGCCAAGATCCTGTCAGAGAAGCTTTCTTT.